The 28 T cell receptor beta chains reported below all come from one sample, sequenced in a study of post-analysis software for immune sequencing data. These TCRs' antigens remain unknown. General study findings and limits: In patients, TRBV5-6, TRBV5-1 and TRBV20-1 belonged to roughly five TRBV segments found more frequently than in controls.

Each TCR beta cDNA library carried unique molecular identifiers. TCRdb ran MiXCR on the PCR reads and lists one entry per CDR3 protein. Seen here are approximately 730,000 distinct CDR3 sequences, about 45% observed once, and the top ten hold roughly 5.2%. Sequences were obtained from blood. The receptors shown here come from a girl aged 10 to 17 with multiple sclerosis.

This clonotype was observed a handful of times. This chain connects TRBV7-8 to TRBJ1-6, with a tentative D call TRBD1 (6 bases). Germline-derived CDR1 and CDR2 are SGHVS and FQNEAQ. Trimming took off 5 bases at V and 6 bases at J, with 14 bases between the two ends. The CDR3 covers 15 residues. The chain's CDR3 is CASSPVQGLNSPLHF. The CDR3 DNA is TGTGCCAGCAGCCCCGTGCAGGGGCTTAATTCACCCCTCCACTTT.

The rearrangement links TRBV20-1 to TRBJ2-7; TRBD1 aligns across 8 bases. Germline V lookup: CDR1 DFQATT, CDR2 SNEGSKA (reference sequence). This CDR3 has 13 amino acids. The chain's CDR3 is CSAGTGRYSEQYF. CDR3 nucleotide sequence: TGCAGCGCTGGGACAGGACGCTATAGCGAGCAGTACTTC.

This clonotype showed up just once. The chain combines TRBV6-1 with TRBJ2-7; D may be TRBD2 (5 bases). The V end lost 0 bases, the J end lost 3 bases, and 9 bases lay between the germline ends. Germline CDR1 reads MNHNS; CDR2 reads SASEGT. CDR3 length equals 14 residues. As DNA, the CDR3 is TGTGCCAGCAGTGAAGCGGCAGGAGGCTACGAGCAGTACTTC. This encodes CASSEAAGGYEQYF.

This clonotype was observed a handful of times. V is TRBV3-1 and J is TRBJ2-7; 10 bases are shared with TRBD2. The CDR3 totals 14 residues. Germline CDR1 is LGHDT and CDR2 is YNNKEL (reference sequence). V trimming: 3 bases; J trimming: 4 bases; junction bases outside the gene matches: 3. The CDR3 protein is CASSHGLADYEQYF. The CDR3 coding sequence is TGTGCCAGCAGCCACGGACTAGCGGATTACGAGCAGTACTTC.

CDR3: CASSYFIRDSGGYTF. CDR3 DNA sequence: TGTGCCAGCAGCTATTTCATAAGGGACTCTGGGGGCTACACCTTC. The genes are TRBV7-8 and TRBJ1-2; the D gene is possibly TRBD1 (5 bases). V shed 4 bases and J shed 8 bases, with 20 bases lying between them. The CDR3 is made up of 15 amino acids. Germline V gene lookup returns CDR1 SGHVS and CDR2 FQNEAQ.

This clonotype was found a few times. The chain links TRBV20-1 to TRBJ2-5; no firm D call. V gave up 8 bases and J gave up 1 base, with 14 bases separating them. The length of the CDR3 is 13 residues. Germline CDR1 is DFQATT and CDR2 is SNEGSKA (reference sequence). CDR3 sequence reads: CSSHRSRQETQYF. CDR3 in DNA: TGCAGTTCCCATCGTTCCCGCCAAGAGACCCAGTACTTC.

The CDR3 bases are TGTGCCAGCAGTCCAGGGGGACGGGGAAGCTCCTACAATGAGCAGTTCTTC. Translation gives CASSPGGRGSSYNEQFF. The V and J genes are TRBV6-6 and TRBJ2-1, with 7 bases matching TRBD1. CDR1 is MNHNY and CDR2 is SVGAGI in the germline V gene (reference sequence). This CDR3 has 17 amino acids. V was pared by 5 bases and J by 0 bases, with 10 bases of the junction left unmatched.

This chain connects TRBV7-2 to TRBJ2-1; D gene unclear. The CDR3 covers 13 residues. The V gene lost 5 bases and the J gene lost 7 bases, with 12 bases spanning the gap. From germline, CDR1 is SGHTA and CDR2 FQGNSA. DNA for the CDR3: TGTGCCAGCAGCCCGACCCGTTGGAATGAGCAGTTCTTC. Its protein is CASSPTRWNEQFF. Together with reference TRBV7-2 and TRBJ2-1, the CDR3 gives the full variable domain: GAGVSQSPSNKVTEKGKDVELRCDPISGHTALYWYRQSLGQGLEFLIYFQGNSAPDKSGLPSDRFSAERTGGSVSTLTIQRTQQEDSAVYLCASSPTRWNEQFFGPGTRLTVL.

This clonotype was recorded at least ten times. The chain recombines TRBV27 with TRBJ2-7; TRBD1 aligns across 7 bases. Germline lookup yields CDR1 MNHEY and CDR2 SMNVEV (reference sequence). V shed 2 bases and J 3 bases; nucleotides not matched to a gene: 1. The CDR3 runs to 13 residues. The CDR3 loop is CASSLTGDYEQYF. CDR3 DNA sequence: TGTGCCAGCAGTTTAACAGGGGACTACGAGCAGTACTTC.

There are a few counts of this clonotype. This sequence joins TRBV12-3 or TRBV12-4 and TRBJ2-7, with 9 bases identical to TRBD2. The J call is in doubt because the DNA end fits TRBJ2-5 better. The CDR3 contains 17 residues. The CDR3 DNA follows: TGTGCCAGCACCCTGGGAAGGCGGGAGGGCCGGGTTGAGACCCAGTACTTC. Protein product: CASTLGRREGRVETQYF.

The gene calls are TRBV7-3 and TRBJ2-3; TRBD2 matches 14 bases. The CDR3 covers 19 residues. Germline V gene lookup returns CDR1 SGHTA and CDR2 FQGTGA. The ends lost 3 bases at V and 5 bases at J; junction bases unmatched: 13. CDR3 loop: CASSLIPTSGRAGRDTQYF. The DNA of the CDR3 is TGTGCCAGCAGCTTGATCCCGACTAGCGGGAGGGCCGGGAGAGATACGCAGTATTTT.

The V gene is TRBV29-1, the J gene TRBJ2-3; tentatively, D is TRBD2 (6 bases). The ends were cut back, 4 bases at V and 5 bases at J, with 13 bases in the middle. Germline CDR1 SQVTM, CDR2 ANQGSEA. The CDR3 spans 13 residues. CDR3: CSVGGLPIDTQYF. The CDR3 DNA follows: TGCAGCGTTGGAGGACTACCCATAGATACGCAGTATTTT.

This sequence joins TRBV7-2 and TRBJ2-3; 9 bases are a match to TRBD2. This CDR3 spans 16 amino acids. The V segment lost 3 bases and the J segment 2 bases; nucleotides outside the gene matches: 6. Germline V lookup: CDR1 SGHTA, CDR2 FQGNSA. The CDR3, as DNA: TGTGCCAGCAGCTTTCGCGGGAGGGCCTCCACAGATACGCAGTATTTT. Translation: CASSFRGRASTDTQYF.

This clonotype was seen a few times. V gene TRBV20-1 combines with J gene TRBJ2-5; no definite D call. CDR3 length: 14 amino acids. Germline CDR1 and CDR2: DFQATT and SNEGSKA (reference sequence). The germline V and J ends were trimmed by 3 bases and 4 bases, with 15 bases remaining between them. CDR3 loop: CSASLTTRAETQYF. The CDR3, as DNA: TGCAGTGCTAGCCTCACGACCCGGGCAGAGACCCAGTACTTC.

The rearrangement uses TRBV24-1 and TRBJ2-3, with 10 bases that match TRBD1. Germline lookup yields CDR1 KGHDR and CDR2 SFDVKD. V lost 4 bases, J lost 1 base, and 13 bases stayed unmatched. CDR3 length equals 19 residues. The CDR3 DNA reads TGTGCCACCAGTGACCCCGCCCGAACCGGGACAGGGGGCACAGATACGCAGTATTTT. Its protein product is CATSDPARTGTGGTDTQYF.

This clonotype was seen only a few times. This CDR3 reads CSLKRGYYEQYF. The CDR3 DNA reads as TGCAGCCTTAAGCGGGGGTACTACGAGCAGTACTTC. This sequence joins TRBV29-1 and TRBJ2-7; TRBD2 matches at 8 bases. The CDR3 contains 12 residues. Germline V gives CDR1 SQVTM, CDR2 ANQGSEA. Trimming at V came to 8 bases and at J to 3 bases, leaving 6 bases not matched to a gene.

The chain combines TRBV7-2 with TRBJ2-7; TRBD1 agrees at 8 bases. V lost 4 bases, J lost 4 bases, and 9 bases stayed unmatched. Germline lookup yields CDR1 SGHTA and CDR2 FQGNSA. CDR3 length: 15 amino acids. Here the CDR3 DNA reads TGTGCCAGCAGCTCGGGGACAGGTCAAAGATACGAGCAGTACTTC. Amino acid sequence: CASSSGTGQRYEQYF.

This chain links TRBV7-6 with TRBJ2-6, with 7 nucleotides matching TRBD2. The CDR3 runs to 17 residues. Germline CDR1 reads SGHVS; CDR2 reads FNYEAQ. Germline trimming cut 5 bases from V and 0 bases from J; bases unmatched to any gene: 7. As DNA, the CDR3 is TGTGCCAGCAGCCTAAGGGAGGGCTCCTCTGGGGCCAACGTCCTGACTTTC. This translates into CASSLREGSSGANVLTF. The whole variable domain, filled in from reference TRBV7-6 and TRBJ2-6, reads GAGVSQSPRYKVTKRGQDVALRCDPISGHVSLYWYRQALGQGPEFLTYFNYEAQQDKSGLPNDRFSAERPEGSISTLTIQRTEQRDSAMYRCASSLREGSSGANVLTFGAGSRLTVL.

This clonotype was found many times. The rearrangement uses TRBV12-3 or TRBV12-4 and TRBJ1-2, with a weak D call TRBD1 (5 bases). The CDR3 is made up of 17 amino acids. The germline V and J ends were trimmed by 0 bases and 8 bases, with 22 bases remaining between them. Here the CDR3 DNA reads TGTGCCAGCAGTTTAGCCCAATCCCGGGGCCTCGGGAGAGGCTACACCTTC. Translation gives CASSLAQSRGLGRGYTF.

This clonotype was seen a few times. This rearrangement joins TRBV6-5 to TRBJ1-1; no clear D. V was clipped by 2 bases and J by 0 bases, with 7 bases between them. The V gene's germline CDR1 is MNHEY and CDR2 SVGAGI. The CDR3 runs 14 residues. The CDR3 region has the DNA TGTGCCAGCAGTTACAGTACGGTGAACACTGAAGCTTTCTTT. It is translated as CASSYSTVNTEAFF.

This CDR3 reads CATMTEGNTEAFF. The CDR3 nucleotides are TGTGCCACCATGACAGAAGGGAACACTGAAGCTTTCTTT. The chain links TRBV10-3 to TRBJ1-1, with D perhaps TRBD1 (5 bases). Trimming stripped 10 bases from V and 1 base from J, with 13 bases between. Looked up from germline, CDR1 is ENHRY and CDR2 is SYGVKD. This CDR3 is 13 amino acids long.

There are a few counts of this clonotype. This chain links TRBV28 with TRBJ2-4; TRBD2 agrees at 11 bases. CDR1 is MDHEN and CDR2 is SYDVKM in the germline V gene. This CDR3 is 18 amino acids long. V trimming: 6 bases; J trimming: 5 bases; junction bases outside the gene matches: 15. The CDR3 DNA follows: TGTGCCAGCAGCCCTCCGGGGGTAGCGGGAGGGCCCGAAAACATTCAGTACTTC. It yields the protein CASSPPGVAGGPENIQYF.

This clonotype was detected a few times. The V call is TRBV18, the J call TRBJ2-4; TRBD1 agrees at 8 bases. The CDR3 is 14 residues long. Germline V lookup: CDR1 KGHSH, CDR2 LQKENI. V was pared by 2 bases and J by 7 bases, with 4 bases of the junction left unmatched. The CDR3 protein is CASSPGQGPNIQYF. In DNA form, the CDR3 reads TGTGCCAGCTCACCAGGACAGGGCCCCAACATTCAGTACTTC.

The sample holds a few counts of this clonotype. The chain carries TRBV15 and TRBJ2-1; 7 bases map to TRBD2. Looked up from germline, CDR1 is LNHNV and CDR2 is YYDKDF (reference sequence). This CDR3 has 16 residues. With 9 bases clipped from V and 5 bases from J, the junction kept 16 bases outside the gene matches. This chain's CDR3 is CATEEGLREHHNEQFF. CDR3 bases: TGTGCCACGGAGGAGGGGTTGCGGGAGCATCACAATGAGCAGTTCTTC.

This clonotype has just a few counts. The chain is built from TRBV29-1 and TRBJ2-3, with 13 positions matching TRBD2. The CDR3 is 15 residues long. V shed 4 bases and J 2 bases; nucleotides not matched to a gene: 3. Germline assignment: CDR1 SQVTM and CDR2 ANQGSEA. The CDR3 sequence: CSVGGTSGTTDTQYF. DNA for the CDR3: TGCAGCGTTGGAGGGACTAGCGGGACCACAGATACGCAGTATTTT.

The V and J genes are TRBV20-1 and TRBJ2-3; D is possibly TRBD1 or TRBD2 (5 bases each). Germline loops: CDR1 DFQATT, CDR2 SNEGSKA (reference sequence). The CDR3 covers 11 residues. Deletions cut 5 bases from V and 10 bases from J, with 13 bases between. The CDR3 sequence is CSASVGDAQYF. The CDR3 DNA sequence: TGCAGTGCTTCAGTGGGGGATGCGCAGTATTTT.

This clonotype turned up a few times. The gene calls are TRBV4-3 and TRBJ2-3; 14 bases align to TRBD2. V trimming: 4 bases; J trimming: 6 bases; junction bases outside the gene matches: 3. The germline gives CDR1 LGHNA, CDR2 YSLEER. CDR3 length: 15 residues. The CDR3 nucleotides are TGCGCCAGCAGCCCCCGACTAGCGGGAGGGGATACGCAGTATTTT. Translated, it gives CASSPRLAGGDTQYF.

This clonotype was detected a few times. This rearrangement joins TRBV12-3 or TRBV12-4 to TRBJ2-1, with 7 positions matching TRBD2. V dropped 6 bases and J dropped 9; count of bases not matched to a gene: 17. CDR3 length equals 16 residues. Here the CDR3 reads CASSLPTGTTWVEQFF. CDR3 nucleotide sequence: TGTGCCAGCAGCTTACCAACCGGGACTACCTGGGTTGAGCAGTTCTTC.